This TCR beta chain originates from a study of T cells in Graves' hyperthyroidism and ophthalmopathy. Study at large: Peripheral blood was obtained at initial diagnosis, preceding any treatment.

The CDR3 loop spans 11 amino acids. The V end was cut by 7 bases, the J end by 3 bases, with 7 bases between. Germline V gives CDR1 MNHEY, CDR2 SVGEGT. This clonotype was counted between two and nine times. Amplification of TCR beta CDR3 regions was performed using RNA transcripts as template. The HTBI set primed first-round TCR CDR3 RT-PCR. TCRdb called the multiplex PCR reads again in MiXCR, with one record for every CDR3 protein. The sample holds hundreds of thousands of distinct CDR3 sequences, roughly 32% seen once. The specimen was blood. The TCR originated in a woman between 35 and 50 years old with Graves' hyperthyroidism. This chain uses TRBV6-2 or TRBV6-3 with TRBJ2-7; D unresolved. CDR3: CASTSYYEQYF. Written as DNA, the CDR3 is TGTGCCAGCACTTCCTACTACGAGCAGTACTTC.